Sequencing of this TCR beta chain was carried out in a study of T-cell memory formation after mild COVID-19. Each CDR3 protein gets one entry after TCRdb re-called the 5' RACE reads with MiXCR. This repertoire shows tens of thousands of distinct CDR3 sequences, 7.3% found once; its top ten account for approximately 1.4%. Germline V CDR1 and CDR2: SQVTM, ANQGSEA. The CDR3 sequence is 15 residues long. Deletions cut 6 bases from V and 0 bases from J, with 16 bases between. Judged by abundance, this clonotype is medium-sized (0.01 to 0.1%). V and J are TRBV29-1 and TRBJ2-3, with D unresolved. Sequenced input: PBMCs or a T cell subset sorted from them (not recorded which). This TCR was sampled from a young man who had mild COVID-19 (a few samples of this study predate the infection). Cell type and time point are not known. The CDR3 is CSVEAGTRSTDTQYF. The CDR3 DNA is TGCAGCGTCGAGGCCGGAACGAGAAGCACAGATACGCAGTATTTT.